These T cell receptor beta chains were read from a single sample in a study of blood T cell repertoires in COVID-19. Profiling relied on immunoSEQ multiplex PCR, and the TCRdb table lists in-frame clones only, not all of them. The table has about 60,000 clones, 60% to 85% seen once. Sequenced: peripheral blood. These receptors were obtained from a woman of 80 years or more with acute or convalescent COVID-19. CDR3s include the opening cysteine and the closing phenylalanine or tryptophan. The D gene is left open where the match is weak. Rows give clone size only sometimes, using once, few, many, or a class for an expanded clone.

J: TRBJ1-1; size: medium-sized; D: -; V: TRBV2; CDR3: CASSYDTEAFF; DNA: TGTGCCAGCAGCTACGATACTGAAGCTTTCTTT
J: TRBJ1-2; size: -; D: TRBD1; V: TRBV10-2; CDR3: CASNPGQGANYGYTF; DNA: TGCGCCAGCAATCCTGGACAGGGGGCTAACTATGGCTACACCTTC
J: TRBJ1-3; size: few; D: -; V: TRBV3-1/TRBV3-2; CDR3: CASSQGPTGLSGNTIYF; DNA: TGTGCCAGCAGCCAAGGGCCCACAGGCCTCTCTGGAAACACCATATATTTT
J: TRBJ1-2; size: -; D: TRBD1; V: TRBV29-1; CDR3: CSVDEGAYGYTF; DNA: TGCAGCGTTGATGAGGGGGCCTATGGCTACACCTTC
J: TRBJ2-2; size: -; D: TRBD2; V: TRBV28; CDR3: CASSTGTSGVKGELFF; DNA: TGTGCCAGCAGTACCGGGACTAGCGGCGTAAAGGGGGAGCTGTTTTTT
J: TRBJ2-1; size: -; D: -; V: TRBV7-3; CDR3: CASSRGTSSYNEQFF; DNA: TGTGCCAGCAGCCGGGGGACTTCCTCCTACAATGAGCAGTTCTTC
J: TRBJ2-5; size: -; D: -; V: TRBV6-2/TRBV6-3; CDR3: CACSPRTGETQYF; DNA: TGTGCCTGCAGTCCCCGGACGGGGGAGACCCAGTACTTC
J: TRBJ2-1; size: -; D: TRBD2; V: TRBV2; CDR3: CASTILGTSGRQQFF; DNA: TGTGCCAGCACTATACTCGGGACTAGCGGGAGGCAGCAGTTCTTC
J: TRBJ2-7; size: -; D: TRBD1; V: TRBV19; CDR3: CASSHRGRTYEQYF; DNA: TGTGCCAGTAGTCACAGGGGCAGGACCTACGAGCAGTACTTC
J: TRBJ1-1; size: once; D: -; V: TRBV5-5; CDR3: CASSLVRVSEAFF; DNA: TGTGCCAGCAGCTTGGTCAGGGTCTCTGAAGCTTTCTTT
J: TRBJ2-2; size: -; D: TRBD1; V: TRBV7-6; CDR3: CASSFSHGTGVTGELFF; DNA: TGTGCCAGCAGCTTCTCTCATGGGACAGGGGTCACCGGGGAGCTGTTTTTT
J: TRBJ1-2; size: -; D: -; V: TRBV10-2; CDR3: CASSEGRVRNYGYTF; DNA: TGCGCCAGCAGTGAGGGGAGGGTACGGAACTATGGCTACACCTTC
J: TRBJ2-3; size: -; D: -; V: TRBV30; CDR3: CAWSHADTQYF; DNA: TGTGCCTGGAGTCATGCAGATACGCAGTATTTT
J: TRBJ1-4; size: -; D: -; V: TRBV6-1; CDR3: CASSEARREKLFF; DNA: TGTGCCAGCAGTGAAGCAAGGAGAGAAAAACTGTTTTTT
J: TRBJ1-4; size: many; D: TRBD1; V: TRBV4-2; CDR3: CASREQGVNEKLFF; DNA: TGTGCCAGCAGAGAACAGGGGGTGAATGAAAAACTGTTTTTT
J: TRBJ2-7; size: -; D: TRBD1; V: TRBV5-4; CDR3: CASSFSGTGPYEQYF; DNA: TGTGCCAGCAGCTTCTCCGGGACAGGGCCCTACGAGCAGTACTTC
J: TRBJ2-3; size: -; D: -; V: TRBV19; CDR3: CASSREYVDTQYF; DNA: TGTGCCAGTAGTAGGGAGTATGTAGATACGCAGTATTTT
J: TRBJ1-3; size: -; D: TRBD1; V: TRBV18; CDR3: CASSPLETGAGNTIYF; DNA: TGTGCCAGCTCACCACTTGAGACAGGGGCTGGAAACACCATATATTTT
J: TRBJ1-1; size: -; D: -; V: TRBV5-1; CDR3: CASSPVLLNTEAFF; DNA: TGCGCCAGCAGCCCCGTATTATTGAACACTGAAGCTTTCTTT
J: TRBJ1-1; size: -; D: -; V: TRBV28; CDR3: CASMGAGGNTEAFF; DNA: TGTGCCAGCATGGGGGCGGGCGGGAACACTGAAGCTTTCTTT
J: TRBJ2-7; size: once; D: TRBD2; V: TRBV7-6; CDR3: CASSLAPQAGAEQYF; DNA: TGTGCCAGCAGCTTAGCCCCACAAGCGGGAGCCGAGCAGTACTTC
J: TRBJ2-1; size: -; D: -; V: TRBV21-1; CDR3: CASSGGASYNEQFF; DNA: TGTGCCAGCAGCGGGGGGGCATCCTACAATGAGCAGTTCTTC
J: TRBJ2-7; size: once; D: -; V: TRBV18; CDR3: CASSQQSYEQYF; DNA: TGTGCCAGCTCTCAACAGAGTTACGAGCAGTACTTC
J: TRBJ2-1; size: -; D: TRBD2; V: TRBV6-2/TRBV6-3; CDR3: CASSSGLAGGPDEQFF; DNA: TGTGCCAGCAGTTCCGGACTAGCGGGAGGGCCCGATGAGCAGTTCTTC
J: TRBJ1-2; size: -; D: TRBD1; V: TRBV18; CDR3: CASSPMGDRIGSNYGYTF; DNA: TGTGCCAGCTCACCGATGGGGGACAGGATAGGTTCAAACTATGGCTACACCTTC
J: TRBJ1-3; size: -; D: TRBD1; V: TRBV18; CDR3: CASSPDRGHGNTIYF; DNA: TGTGCCAGCTCACCGGACAGGGGGCACGGAAACACCATATATTTT
J: TRBJ2-7; size: -; D: -; V: TRBV28; CDR3: CASSAGQRTYEQYF; DNA: TGTGCCAGCAGTGCGGGACAGAGGACCTACGAGCAGTACTTC
J: TRBJ2-3; size: few; D: TRBD1; V: TRBV30; CDR3: CAWSVTGGPDTQYF; DNA: TGTGCCTGGAGTGTGACAGGGGGGCCAGATACGCAGTATTTT
J: TRBJ2-1; size: -; D: TRBD2; V: TRBV5-1; CDR3: CASSSGLAGRRDGNEQFF; DNA: TGCGCCAGCAGCTCGGGACTAGCGGGAAGAAGGGATGGCAATGAGCAGTTCTTC
J: TRBJ2-7; size: -; D: -; V: TRBV15; CDR3: CATSRPGLTYEQYF; DNA: TGTGCCACCAGCAGACCCGGGTTGACCTACGAGCAGTACTTC
J: TRBJ1-4; size: -; D: TRBD1; V: TRBV18; CDR3: CASSPRGTGEKLFF; DNA: TGTGCCAGCTCACCACGGGGGACAGGTGAAAAACTGTTTTTT
J: TRBJ2-3; size: -; D: TRBD2; V: TRBV9; CDR3: CASSLESGTSGYTDTQYF; DNA: TGTGCCAGCAGCTTGGAGTCCGGGACTAGCGGATACACAGATACGCAGTATTTT
J: TRBJ2-7; size: -; D: TRBD1; V: TRBV18; CDR3: CASSPDRGPIPPYEQYF; DNA: TGTGCCAGCTCACCAGACAGGGGGCCCATCCCGCCCTACGAGCAGTACTTC
J: TRBJ1-3; size: -; D: -; V: TRBV19; CDR3: CASSPRTFSGNTIYF; DNA: TGTGCCAGTAGTCCTCGGACATTCTCTGGAAACACCATATATTTT
J: TRBJ2-3; size: -; D: TRBD1; V: TRBV29-1; CDR3: CSVTGTGGDTQYF; DNA: TGCAGCGTCACCGGGACAGGGGGTGATACGCAGTATTTT
J: TRBJ2-5; size: -; D: -; V: TRBV30; CDR3: CAWSLPRLAVYQETQYF; DNA: TGTGCCTGGAGCCTCCCGAGGTTAGCGGTGTACCAAGAGACCCAGTACTTC